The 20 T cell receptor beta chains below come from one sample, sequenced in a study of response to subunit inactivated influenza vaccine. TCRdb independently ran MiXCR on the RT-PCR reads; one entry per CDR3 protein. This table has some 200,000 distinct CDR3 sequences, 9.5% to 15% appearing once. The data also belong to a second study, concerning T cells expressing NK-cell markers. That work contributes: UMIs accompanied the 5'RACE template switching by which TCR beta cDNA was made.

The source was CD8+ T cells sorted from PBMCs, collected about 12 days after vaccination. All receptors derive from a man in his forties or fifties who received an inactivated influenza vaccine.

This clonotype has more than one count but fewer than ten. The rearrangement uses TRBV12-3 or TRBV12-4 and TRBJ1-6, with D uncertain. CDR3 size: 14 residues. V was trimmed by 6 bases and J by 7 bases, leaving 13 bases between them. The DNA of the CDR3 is TGTGCCAGCAGCCATCGGGAAAGGAATTCACCCCTCCACTTT. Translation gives CASSHRERNSPLHF.

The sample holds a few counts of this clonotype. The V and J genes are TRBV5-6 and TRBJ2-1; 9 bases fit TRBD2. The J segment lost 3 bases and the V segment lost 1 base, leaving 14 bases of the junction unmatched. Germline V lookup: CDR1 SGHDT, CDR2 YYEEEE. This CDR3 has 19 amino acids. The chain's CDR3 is CASSLLASGTVSFYNEQFF. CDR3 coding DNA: TGTGCCAGCAGCTTGTTAGCTAGCGGGACTGTGTCCTTCTACAATGAGCAGTTCTTC.

The CDR3 protein is CASSDTGQFYNEQFF. DNA of the CDR3: TGTGCCAGCAGCGACACGGGACAGTTTTACAATGAGCAGTTCTTC. V gene TRBV9 combines with J gene TRBJ2-1; TRBD1 matches at 7 bases. The CDR3 is made up of 15 amino acids. Germline V gives CDR1 SGDLS, CDR2 YYNGEE. The V gene end was trimmed by 3 bases and the J gene end by 4 bases; junction bases not matched to a gene: 7.

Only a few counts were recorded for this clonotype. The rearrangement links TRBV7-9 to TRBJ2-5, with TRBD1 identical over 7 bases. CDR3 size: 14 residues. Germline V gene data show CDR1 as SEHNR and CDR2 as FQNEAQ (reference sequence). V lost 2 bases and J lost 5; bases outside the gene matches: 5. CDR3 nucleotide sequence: TGTGCCAGCAGCTTACCCTGGACAGGCGAGACCCAGTACTTC. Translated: CASSLPWTGETQYF. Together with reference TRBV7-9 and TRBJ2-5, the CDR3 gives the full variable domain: DTGVSQNPRHKITKRGQNVTFRCDPISEHNRLYWYRQTLGQGPEFLTYFQNEAQLEKSRLLSDRFSAERPKGSFSTLEIQRTEQGDSAMYLCASSLPWTGETQYFGPGTRLLVL.

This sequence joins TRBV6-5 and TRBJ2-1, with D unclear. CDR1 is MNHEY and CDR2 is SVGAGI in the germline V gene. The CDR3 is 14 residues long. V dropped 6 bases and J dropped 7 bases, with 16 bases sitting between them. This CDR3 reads CASSHSIGGNEQFF. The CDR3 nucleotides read TGTGCCAGCAGCCACTCTATAGGCGGAAATGAGCAGTTCTTC.

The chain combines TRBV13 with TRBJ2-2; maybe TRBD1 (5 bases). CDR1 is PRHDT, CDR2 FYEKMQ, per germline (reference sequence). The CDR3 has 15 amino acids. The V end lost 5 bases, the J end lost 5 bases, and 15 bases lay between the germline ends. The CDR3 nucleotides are TGTGCCAGCAGCGGCGACCTAAAGGGGACCGGGGAGCTGTTTTTT. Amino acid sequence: CASSGDLKGTGELFF.

For the CDR3, the DNA is TGTGCCAGCAGTTATGGGACTAGCGGGGGGGCATATGAGCAGTTCTTC. Its protein product is CASSYGTSGGAYEQFF. This chain connects TRBV6-5 to TRBJ2-1, with 16 nucleotides matching TRBD2. Germline V CDR1 and CDR2: MNHEY, SVGAGI. This CDR3 is built from 16 residues. V trimming: 3 bases; J trimming: 8 bases; junction bases outside the gene matches: 4.

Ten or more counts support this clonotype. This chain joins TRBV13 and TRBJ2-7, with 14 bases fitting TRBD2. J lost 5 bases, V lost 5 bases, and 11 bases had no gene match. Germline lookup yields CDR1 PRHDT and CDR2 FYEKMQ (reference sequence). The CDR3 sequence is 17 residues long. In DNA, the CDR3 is TGTGCCAGCAGCCTCCCTTGGACTAGCGGGGGGTTCAACGAGCAGTACTTC. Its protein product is CASSLPWTSGGFNEQYF.

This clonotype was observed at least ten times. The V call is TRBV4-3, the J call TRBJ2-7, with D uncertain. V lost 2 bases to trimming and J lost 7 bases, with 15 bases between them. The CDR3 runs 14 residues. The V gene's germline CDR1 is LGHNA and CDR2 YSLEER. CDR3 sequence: CASSQTGLLGEQYF. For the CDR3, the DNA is TGCGCCAGCAGCCAAACGGGCCTATTGGGGGAGCAGTACTTC.

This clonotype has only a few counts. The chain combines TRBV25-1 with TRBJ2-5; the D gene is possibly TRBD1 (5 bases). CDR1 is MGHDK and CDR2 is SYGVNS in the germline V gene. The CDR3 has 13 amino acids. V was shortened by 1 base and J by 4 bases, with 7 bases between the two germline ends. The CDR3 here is CASSELRGETQYF. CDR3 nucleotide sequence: TGTGCCAGCAGTGAATTAAGGGGAGAGACCCAGTACTTC.

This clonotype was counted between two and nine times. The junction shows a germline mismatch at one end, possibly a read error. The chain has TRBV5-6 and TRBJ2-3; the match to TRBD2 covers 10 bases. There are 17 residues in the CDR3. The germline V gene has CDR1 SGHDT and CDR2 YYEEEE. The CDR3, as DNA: TGTGCCAGCACCTTGCTCGGAGCGGGAGGGCCCTCAGATACGCAGTATTTT. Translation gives CASTLLGAGGPSDTQYF.

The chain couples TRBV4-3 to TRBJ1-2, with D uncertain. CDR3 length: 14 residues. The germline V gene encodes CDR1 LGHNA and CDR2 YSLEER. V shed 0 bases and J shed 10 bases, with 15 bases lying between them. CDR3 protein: CASSQDLVRQIYTF. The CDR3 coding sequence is TGCGCCAGCAGCCAAGATCTGGTTCGGCAAATCTACACCTTC.

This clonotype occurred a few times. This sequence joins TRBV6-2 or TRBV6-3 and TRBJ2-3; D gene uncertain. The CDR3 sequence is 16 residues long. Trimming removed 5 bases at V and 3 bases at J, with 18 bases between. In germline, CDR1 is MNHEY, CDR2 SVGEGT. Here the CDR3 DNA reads TGTGCCAGCAGTCCCGTCGAAGGGAAAATGACAGATACGCAGTATTTT. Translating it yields CASSPVEGKMTDTQYF.

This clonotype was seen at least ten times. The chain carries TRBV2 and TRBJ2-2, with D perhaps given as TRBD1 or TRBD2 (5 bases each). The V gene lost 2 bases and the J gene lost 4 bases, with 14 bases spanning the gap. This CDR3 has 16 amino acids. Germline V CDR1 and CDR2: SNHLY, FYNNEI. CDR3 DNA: TGTGCCAGCAGTGAATATGGGACCCTATCCACCGGGGAGCTGTTTTTT. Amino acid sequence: CASSEYGTLSTGELFF.

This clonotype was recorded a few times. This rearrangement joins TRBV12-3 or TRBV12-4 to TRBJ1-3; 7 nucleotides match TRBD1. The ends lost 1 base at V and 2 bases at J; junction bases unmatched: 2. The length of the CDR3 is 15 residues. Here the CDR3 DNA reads TGTGCCAGCAGTTTAGACAGGGGTACTGGAAACACCATATATTTT. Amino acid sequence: CASSLDRGTGNTIYF.

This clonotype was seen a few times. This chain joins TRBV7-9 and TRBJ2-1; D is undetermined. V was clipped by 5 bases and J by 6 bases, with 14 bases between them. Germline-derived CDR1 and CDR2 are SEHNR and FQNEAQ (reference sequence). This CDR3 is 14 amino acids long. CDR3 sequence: CASSTSGVSNEQFF. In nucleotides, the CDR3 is TGTGCCAGCAGCACAAGTGGGGTGAGCAATGAGCAGTTCTTC.

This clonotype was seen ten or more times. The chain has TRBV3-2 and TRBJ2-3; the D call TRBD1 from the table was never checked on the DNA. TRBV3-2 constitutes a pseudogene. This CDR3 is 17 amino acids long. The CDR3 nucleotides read TGTGCCAGCAGCCACGGCGGGGGAGCGATTTCGACAGATACGCAGTATTTT. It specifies CASSHGGGAISTDTQYF.

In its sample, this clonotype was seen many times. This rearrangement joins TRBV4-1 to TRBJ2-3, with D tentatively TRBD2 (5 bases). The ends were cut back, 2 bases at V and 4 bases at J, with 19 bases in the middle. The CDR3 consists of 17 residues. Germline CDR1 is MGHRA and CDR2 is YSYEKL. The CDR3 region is CASSQTPAVSEADTQYF. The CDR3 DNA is TGCGCCAGCAGCCAAACCCCGGCAGTCTCGGAGGCAGATACGCAGTATTTT.

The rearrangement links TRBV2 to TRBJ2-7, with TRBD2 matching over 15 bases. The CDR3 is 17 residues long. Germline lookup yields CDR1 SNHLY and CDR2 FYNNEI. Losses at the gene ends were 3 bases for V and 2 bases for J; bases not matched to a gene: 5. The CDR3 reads CASSEGTSGRKTYEQYF. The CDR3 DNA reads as TGTGCCAGCAGTGAGGGGACTAGCGGGAGGAAAACCTACGAGCAGTACTTC.

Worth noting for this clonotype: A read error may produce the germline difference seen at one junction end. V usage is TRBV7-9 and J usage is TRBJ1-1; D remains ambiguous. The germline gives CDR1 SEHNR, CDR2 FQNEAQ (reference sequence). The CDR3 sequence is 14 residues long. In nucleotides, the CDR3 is TGTTCCAGCAGCTTAGCCCCGGGCGGGGATGAAGCTTTCTTT. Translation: CSSSLAPGGDEAFF. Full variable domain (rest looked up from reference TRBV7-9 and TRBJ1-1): DTGVSQNPRHKITKRGQNVTFRCDPISEHNRLYWYRQTLGQGPEFLTYFQNEAQLEKSRLLSDRFSAERPKGSFSTLEIQRTEQGDSAMYLCSSSLAPGGDEAFFGQGTRLTVV.